These T cell receptor beta chains were read from a single sample in a study of patients and donors after allogeneic stem cell transplantation. Via MiXCR, TCRdb re-called the RT-PCR reads, giving one row per CDR3 protein. The top ten hold 6% of the sample, which has about a million distinct CDR3 sequences, over 15% seen once. The sample taken for sequencing was blood, either unsorted or a sorted T cell fraction (not recorded which). The receptors were sampled from a human donor who was either an allogeneic HSCT recipient or a stem cell or donor lymphocyte infusion donor (not recorded which). It is not recorded whose cells these are; they may come from a transplant donor. Both conserved end residues are trimmed from each CDR3. The order of the fields is CDR3 length, clone size, J gene, V gene, CDR3 protein. Some rows mark clone size as missing; the rest say once, few, many or name a class of expanded clone.

>14|few|TRBJ1-2|TRBV9
ASSPDQGFEARGYT
>14|few|TRBJ2-2|TRBV11-1
ASSLKGSLTDGELF
>13|many|TRBJ1-5|TRBV20-1
SARQGGRSNQPQH
>13|few|TRBJ2-1|TRBV20-1
SARPEKNPYNEQF
>13|-|TRBJ2-7|TRBV5-1
ASSLVAEYSYEQY
>12|few|TRBJ1-1|TRBV4-1
ASRRVGGNTEAF
>12|many|TRBJ2-3|TRBV27
ASSALGSTDTQY
>12|few|TRBJ2-3|TRBV20-1
SAIKSGTTDTQY
>13|-|TRBJ2-7|TRBV4-2
ASSQDFRGRYEQY
>14|-|TRBJ2-7|TRBV7-3
ASSQMGMGQRYEQY
>12|few|TRBJ2-7|TRBV15
ATSKTGILHEQY
>14|-|TRBJ2-3|TRBV5-5
ASSLGDNRISDTQY
>13|-|TRBJ2-7|TRBV5-1
ASSLDAGDNYEQY
>15|few|TRBJ2-7|TRBV7-2
ASSSRSGGTSSYEQY
>11|many|TRBJ2-7|TRBV6-5
ASSYRVSYEQY
>11|few|TRBJ1-2|TRBV5-1
ASSHAPNYGYT
>10|-|TRBJ2-7|TRBV2
ASSRSFYEQY
>18|-|TRBJ2-1|TRBV6-2/TRBV6-3
ASSYQTSGRALISGNEQF
>13|-|TRBJ1-3|TRBV4-1
ASSQEQRSGNTIY
>12|-|TRBJ2-7|TRBV4-3
ASSPRARRNEQY
>13|-|TRBJ2-1|TRBV27
ASSFAGPTYNEQF
>12|few|TRBJ2-7|TRBV4-3
ASSQDRAVSEQY
>12|many|TRBJ2-5|TRBV12-3/TRBV12-4
ASSTSGIRKTQY
>12|-|TRBJ1-2|TRBV12-3/TRBV12-4
ASSLGGGAYGYT
>10|-|TRBJ2-5|TRBV29-1
SAPHIRETQY
>10|few|TRBJ2-1|TRBV2
ASSQPRGKQF
>16|-|TRBJ1-6|TRBV3-1
ASSHWGQESSYNSPLH
>13|few|TRBJ2-7|TRBV6-5
ASSFSSTGAYEQY
>13|few|TRBJ2-1|TRBV15
ATSNQGEGPHEQF
>13|-|TRBJ1-2|TRBV2
ASNRRGQGGYGYT
>13|few|TRBJ2-1|TRBV6-5
ASSYSPTSADEQF
>16|many|TRBJ2-3|TRBV5-1
ASSLDGTSGGQADTQY
>11|-|TRBJ1-6|TRBV20-1
SASGLQNSPLH
>13|few|TRBJ2-7|TRBV12-3/TRBV12-4
ASSYFRRRGNEQY
>11|many|TRBJ1-2|TRBV12-3/TRBV12-4
ASSRAPGNGYT
>14|few|TRBJ1-2|TRBV18
ASSPYQDLGGYGYT
>13|many|TRBJ2-1|TRBV12-3/TRBV12-4
ASSLGRGVHNEQF